Described below is a single TCR beta chain sequence and its context. Its matching antigen is unknown. Each cell subset's genomic DNA was divided evenly among several immunoSEQ plates. Original processing methods: In the immunoSEQ data, sequences were junction-only and lacked quality scores, so filtering differed. Libraries were prepared by immunoSEQ multiplex PCR; TCRdb keeps only in-frame clonotypes and omits some of them. V and J calls and clone size are as listed in that table; D and trimming were resolved from the DNA. The table includes around 2.5 million clones, roughly 93% detected once. The sample is drawn from a study of shared clonotypes between healthy human individuals. CDR3 size: 15 residues. The V end was cut by 6 bases, the J end by 0 bases, with 15 bases between. Germline CDR1 MGHDK, CDR2 SYGVNS. Caucasian adults living in Nashville, Tennessee, provided all samples. General study results and limits: When naive CD4 clonotypes were compared across several donors, 4% to 6.5% were shared.

This chain uses TRBV25-1 with TRBJ2-7; D perhaps matches TRBD2 (6 bases). The sequencing input was naive CD4+ T cells from PBMCs. Indicated subset: CD45RA+ positively selected. The origin of this receptor is a man between 18 and 35 years old in good health. Some clones in this sample may be carry-over from other donors' samples. The chain's CDR3 is CASSRRAGGSYEQYF. For the CDR3, the DNA is TGTGCCAGCAGCAGGAGGGCAGGAGGCTCCTACGAGCAGTACTTC.